The T cell receptor beta chain under discussion was sequenced for a study of T cell responses to AZD1222 COVID-19 vaccine. As regards this clone: No antigen is known for it.

Profiling relied on immunoSEQ multiplex PCR, and the TCRdb table lists in-frame clones only, not all of them. The repertoire holds 110,000 or so clones, with 70% to 90% as singletons. V lost 1 base and J lost 5; bases outside the gene matches: 11. CDR1 is LGHDT and CDR2 is YNNKEL in the germline V gene (reference sequence). The CDR3 consists of 17 residues. Study results and caveats: Females made up more of the donors, who were largely white British, and clonal diversity may have come out too low. Every sample of the repertoires postdated the peak T cell response.

This rearrangement joins TRBV3-1 (or the pseudogene TRBV3-2) to TRBJ2-3; 8 bases agree with TRBD2. The sequence derives from an adult who received the AZD1222 COVID-19 vaccine. Sequencing used peripheral blood, obtained 28 days after the second AZD1222 dose. In DNA form, the CDR3 reads TGTGCCAGCAGCCAAGGTAACGGGGGGGCTAGAATAGATACGCAGTATTTT. As protein: CASSQGNGGARIDTQYF.